Below are 10 T cell receptor beta chains sequenced from a single sample in a study of shared clonotypes between healthy human individuals. Some clones are missing from TCRdb's copy, which holds only in-frame ones; the method was immunoSEQ multiplex PCR. The table has approximately 2.4 million clones, 95% seen once; the top ten hold around 0.13%. Sample: naive CD4+ T cells sorted from blood. The subset: CD45RA+ positively selected. The receptors derive from a man younger than 35 in good health.

The chain employs TRBV29-1 and TRBJ2-7; D may match TRBD1 or TRBD2 (5 bases each). V shed 4 bases and J shed 6 bases, with 13 bases lying between them. The V gene's germline CDR1 is SQVTM and CDR2 ANQGSEA. The length of the CDR3 is 12 residues. CDR3: CSVVGGTGEQYF. The CDR3 nucleotides are TGCAGCGTTGTTGGGGGAACGGGCGAGCAGTACTTC.

The chain carries TRBV4-1 and TRBJ2-3; TRBD2 aligns across 14 bases. The CDR3 length is 13 residues. V was pared by 5 bases and J by 14 bases, with 6 bases of the junction left unmatched. The germline gives CDR1 MGHRA, CDR2 YSYEKL. The CDR3 DNA reads TGCGCCAGCAGCTCGACTAGCGGGGGGGGTTTGTATTTT. As protein: CASSSTSGGGLYF.

This clone has more than one count but fewer than ten. The chain combines TRBV6-1 with TRBJ1-5, with 8 bases lining up with TRBD1. Trimming removed 4 bases from V and 7 bases from J; junction bases left unmatched: 6. The CDR3 has 14 amino acids. Germline CDR1 is MNHNS and CDR2 is SASEGT. Here the CDR3 DNA reads TGTGCCAGCAGTGGGACAGGGCTCCGCCAGCCCCAGCATTTT. It codes for CASSGTGLRQPQHF.

This clone is a singleton in its sample. This chain's CDR3 is CASSVEGTQGPDTQYF. CDR3 sequence (DNA): TGTGCCAGCAGCGTAGAAGGGACACAGGGCCCAGATACGCAGTATTTT. The rearrangement uses TRBV9 and TRBJ2-3, with a possible D match to TRBD1 (6 bases). The CDR3 length is 16 residues. V lost 0 bases, J lost 4 bases, and 15 bases lay in between. Germline assignment: CDR1 SGDLS and CDR2 YYNGEE.

This chain joins TRBV10-3 and TRBJ1-1; the D is unclear. There are 12 residues in the CDR3. Germline V gene lookup returns CDR1 ENHRY and CDR2 SYGVKD. The V and J ends lost 3 bases and 7 bases respectively, with 9 bases between them. CDR3 protein: CAISEPLGEAFF. The CDR3 DNA follows: TGTGCCATCAGTGAACCACTAGGTGAAGCTTTCTTT.

This chain connects TRBV5-1 to TRBJ1-4, with a possible D match to TRBD1 (5 bases). The germline V gene encodes CDR1 SGHRS and CDR2 YFSETQ. CDR3 length equals 14 residues. The germline V and J ends were trimmed by 4 bases and 4 bases, with 11 bases remaining between them. The CDR3 loop is CASSNRGLNEKLFF. The DNA of the CDR3 is TGCGCCAGCAGCAATCGGGGACTTAATGAAAAACTGTTTTTT.

The chain has TRBV7-2 and TRBJ1-6; D is unclear. V lost 4 bases, J lost 6 bases, and 10 bases lay in between. This CDR3 has 14 residues. Germline lookup yields CDR1 SGHTA and CDR2 FQGNSA. The CDR3 reads CASSSPDLNSPLHF. The CDR3 DNA follows: TGTGCCAGCAGCTCGCCGGATCTTAATTCACCCCTCCACTTT.

The chain carries TRBV11-2 and TRBJ2-1; 8 nucleotides align to TRBD2. The CDR3 contains 15 residues. V lost 4 bases to trimming and J lost 6 bases; unmatched junction nucleotides: 8. Germline V CDR1 and CDR2: SGHAT, FQNNGV. CDR3 nucleotides: TGTGCCAGCAGCTCAACTAGCGGTAGACTCAATGAGCAGTTCTTC. Translation gives CASSSTSGRLNEQFF.

The chain uses TRBV7-3 and TRBJ1-1; D is uncertain. Looked up from germline, CDR1 is SGHTA and CDR2 is FQGTGA. Trimming cost V 4 bases and J 6 bases, with 12 bases left between them. The CDR3 extends over 13 amino acids. DNA for the CDR3: TGTGCCAGCAGCTCCCTAGTGTCTGCTGAAGCTTTCTTT. Amino acid sequence: CASSSLVSAEAFF.

The chain is built from TRBV7-9 and TRBJ1-2; weak D call: TRBD1 (6 bases). Trimming removed 1 base at V and 5 bases at J, with 11 bases between. CDR1 SEHNR and CDR2 FQNEAQ come from the germline V gene (reference sequence). CDR3 length: 14 amino acids. The CDR3 DNA reads TGTGCCAGCAGCTTAGAGAACAGGGCTTATGGCTACACCTTC. This encodes CASSLENRAYGYTF.